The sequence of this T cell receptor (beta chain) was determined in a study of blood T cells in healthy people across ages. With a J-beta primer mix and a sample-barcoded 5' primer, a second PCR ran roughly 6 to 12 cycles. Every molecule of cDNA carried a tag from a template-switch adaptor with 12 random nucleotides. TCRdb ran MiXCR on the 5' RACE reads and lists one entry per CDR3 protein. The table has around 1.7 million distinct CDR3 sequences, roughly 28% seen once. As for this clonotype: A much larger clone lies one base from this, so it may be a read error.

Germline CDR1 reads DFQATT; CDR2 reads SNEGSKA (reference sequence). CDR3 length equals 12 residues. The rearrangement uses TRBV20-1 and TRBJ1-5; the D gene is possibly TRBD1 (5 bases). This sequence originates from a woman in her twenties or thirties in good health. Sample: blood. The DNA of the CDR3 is TGCAGTGCTAAGGCAGGGCTTCAGCCCCGGCATTTT. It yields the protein CSAKAGLQPRHF.